Shown below are 25 T cell receptor beta chains from a single sample sequenced in a study of vaccination effects on CD4 cells after COVID-19 (dated by TCRdb to between 2020 and 2023). In the ViraFEST assay, PBMC were stimulated with viral peptide pools, and antigen-specific CD4+ T cell clonotypes were then identified by expansion using TCR sequencing. After around 10 days of culture, CD4+ T cells were isolated with the EasySep CD4+ T cell isolation kit. Convalescent patients had PCR-confirmed SARS-CoV-2 infection between March and December 2020, before Alpha, Beta and Delta variants emerged in the United States. These receptors lack a known antigen. Libraries were prepared through the immunoSEQ multiplex PCR assay. TCRdb limited this immuneACCESS table to in-frame rearrangements with V and J called. A share of clones is missing; checked studies link under half to unresolved V genes, and the rest is unexplained. The sample table lists 55,000 or so clones, approximately 73% of them with a count of one. 5.5% of the sample rests with the top ten.

Material: CD4+ T cells from PBMCs cultured with HIV peptides, obtained before COVID-19 vaccination. This specimen's cell subset or site label, per the study, means: HIV-1 Nef peptide pool negative control/reference culture. The source is a human donor who had a prior SARS-CoV-2 infection.

The chain employs TRBV6-1 and TRBJ2-6; D unresolved. The CDR3 covers 16 residues. V was clipped by 3 bases and J by 0 bases, with 9 bases between them. Germline assignment: CDR1 MNHNS and CDR2 SASEGT. The DNA of the CDR3 is TGTGCCAGCAGTGACGCAGGCACCTCTGGGGCCAACGTCCTGACTTTC. It specifies CASSDAGTSGANVLTF.

The CDR3 coding sequence is TGTGCCAGCAGTTACTCCCCAAAGCCACCCGGGGAGCTGTTTTTT. Amino acids: CASSYSPKPPGELFF. V and J are TRBV6-5 and TRBJ2-2, with unresolved D. Germline-derived CDR1 and CDR2 are MNHEY and SVGAGI. V lost 0 bases and J 6 bases, leaving 11 bases between the germline ends. The CDR3 length is 15 residues.

The sample holds one count of this clone. The chain uses TRBV10-3 and TRBJ2-3; D uncertain. This CDR3 has 15 residues. The germline V gene encodes CDR1 ENHRY and CDR2 SYGVKD. The V and J ends lost 0 bases and 2 bases respectively, with 9 bases between them. The CDR3 loop reads CAISESPPNTDTQYF. In nucleotides, the CDR3 is TGTGCCATCAGTGAGTCACCACCCAACACAGATACGCAGTATTTT.

On this clone itself: Other DNA sequences in the sample encode the same CDR3. The V call is TRBV6-2 or TRBV6-3, the J call TRBJ2-5; D is ambiguous. CDR1 is MNHEY and CDR2 is SVGEGT in the germline V gene. Trimming stripped 2 bases from V and 5 bases from J, with 3 bases between. The CDR3 contains 11 residues. The CDR3 region is CASSYGETQYF. The CDR3 region has the DNA TGTGCCAGCAGTTACGGGGAGACCCAGTACTTC.

This sequence joins TRBV5-1 and TRBJ2-2; TRBD2 matches at 12 bases. Unmatched junction bases numbered 4, after V lost 3 bases and J lost 7 bases. The germline V gene has CDR1 SGHRS and CDR2 YFSETQ. The CDR3 contains 15 residues. Here the CDR3 reads CASSWTSGTGGELFF. DNA for the CDR3: TGCGCCAGCAGCTGGACTAGCGGGACTGGCGGGGAGCTGTTTTTT.

A few counts support this clone. The rearrangement joins TRBV7-2 to TRBJ1-5; D is perhaps TRBD1 (5 bases). The CDR3 sequence is 15 residues long. Germline-derived CDR1 and CDR2 are SGHTA and FQGNSA. V lost 2 bases and J lost 6, with 14 bases in between. The CDR3 here is CASSLLSLGGQPQHF. CDR3 DNA: TGTGCCAGCAGCTTATTATCCCTGGGGGGTCAGCCCCAGCATTTT. Supplemented by reference TRBV7-2 and TRBJ1-5, the full variable domain reads GAGVSQSPSNKVTEKGKDVELRCDPISGHTALYWYRQSLGQGLEFLIYFQGNSAPDKSGLPSDRFSAERTGGSVSTLTIQRTQQEDSAVYLCASSLLSLGGQPQHFGDGTRLSIL.

The chain links TRBV19 to TRBJ1-2; D uncertain. CDR1 is LNHDA, CDR2 SQIVND, per germline (reference sequence). There are 14 residues in the CDR3. V was trimmed by 7 bases and J by 3 bases, leaving 15 bases between them. CDR3 bases: TGTGCCAGTACCCGAATCCGGGGAGACTATGGCTACACCTTC. Its translation is CASTRIRGDYGYTF.

The V call is TRBV10-3, the J call TRBJ2-3, with D unresolved. V lost 10 bases, J lost 0 bases, and 5 bases lay in between. Germline V gene lookup returns CDR1 ENHRY and CDR2 SYGVKD. The CDR3 covers 11 residues. Written as DNA, the CDR3 is TGTGCCACCTCTAGCACAGATACGCAGTATTTT. This translates into CATSSTDTQYF.

The CDR3 region is CAWRKKAGHNSPLHF. Here the CDR3 DNA reads TGTGCCTGGAGAAAAAAGGCAGGGCATAATTCACCCCTCCACTTT. The rearrangement joins TRBV30 to TRBJ1-6; tentatively, D is TRBD1 (5 bases). CDR1 GTSNPN and CDR2 SVGIG come from the germline V gene (reference sequence). The CDR3 spans 15 residues. V lost 3 bases, J lost 5 bases, and 14 bases lay in between. The variable domain in full, completed from reference TRBV30 and TRBJ1-6, reads SQTIHQWPATLVQPVGSPLSLECTVEGTSNPNLYWYRQAAGRGLQLLFYSVGIGQISSEVPQNLSASRPQDRQFILSSKKLLLSDSGFYLCAWRKKAGHNSPLHFGNGTRLTVT.

CDR3 region: CASSLVWPGIRNFF. CDR3 nucleotide sequence: TGTGCCAGCAGCTTAGTTTGGCCGGGGATAAGGAACTTCTTC. The V and J genes are TRBV7-2 and TRBJ2-1; possibly TRBD2 for D (5 bases). The CDR3 runs 14 residues. Per the germline V gene, CDR1 is SGHTA and CDR2 is FQGNSA. With 1 base removed from V and 16 bases from J, the gap between germline ends came to 20 bases.

CDR3 amino acids: CAWTPRDRGYQPQHF. As DNA, the CDR3 is TGTGCCTGGACACCCCGGGACAGGGGGTATCAGCCCCAGCATTTT. J is TRBJ1-5 and V is TRBV30, with 11 bases fitting TRBD1. CDR1 is GTSNPN and CDR2 is SVGIG in the germline V gene (reference sequence). The CDR3 runs 15 residues. After removal of 4 bases from V and 5 bases from J, the junction contained 7 bases not matched to a gene.

The chain uses TRBV7-6 and TRBJ2-1; D gene unclear. Germline V lookup: CDR1 SGHVS, CDR2 FNYEAQ. The CDR3 length is 15 residues. The V end was cut by 5 bases, the J end by 0 bases, with 11 bases between. The CDR3 protein is CASSRDWSSYNEQFF. The CDR3 nucleotides read TGTGCCAGCAGCCGCGACTGGAGCTCCTACAATGAGCAGTTCTTC.

This clone was detected once. In DNA, the CDR3 is TGTGCCAGCATGGACCGGACTAGAAACTACGAGCAGTACTTC. Amino acids: CASMDRTRNYEQYF. J is TRBJ2-7 and V is TRBV2, with 7 bases lining up with TRBD2. CDR1 SNHLY and CDR2 FYNNEI come from the germline V gene. The CDR3 length is 14 residues. The trim removed 7 bases at V and 3 bases at J, leaving 9 bases unmatched.

The rearrangement links TRBV7-2 to TRBJ2-2; 9 bases line up with TRBD2. The CDR3 sequence is 16 residues long. CDR1 and CDR2 from the germline V gene are SGHTA and FQGNSA. After removal of 2 bases from V and 6 bases from J, the junction contained 7 bases not matched to a gene. CDR3 sequence reads: CASSLFASGNSGELFF. CDR3 sequence (DNA): TGTGCCAGCAGCTTATTTGCTAGCGGGAATTCCGGGGAGCTGTTTTTT.

The chain recombines TRBV20-1 with TRBJ1-3; weak D call: TRBD1 (5 bases). The V gene's germline CDR1 is DFQATT and CDR2 SNEGSKA (reference sequence). The CDR3 length is 15 residues. Deletions cut 3 bases from V and 0 bases from J, with 12 bases between. CDR3 region: CSASQGPDSGNTIYF. The CDR3 DNA is TGCAGTGCTAGTCAGGGACCAGACTCTGGAAACACCATATATTTT.

The chain combines TRBV11-2 with TRBJ2-1; 9 nucleotides line up with TRBD2. The junction had 14 bases not matched to a gene; V was cut back by 5 bases and J by 0 bases. The CDR3 runs to 19 residues. Germline V gene data show CDR1 as SGHAT and CDR2 as FQNNGV. The CDR3 coding sequence is TGTGCCAGCAGCCCCTCGCGGGGGGGAGTAGAAGGCTCCTACAATGAGCAGTTCTTC. Translated, it gives CASSPSRGGVEGSYNEQFF.

This clone was detected only once. The chain carries TRBV11-3 and TRBJ2-7; D gene uncertain. Trimming removed 2 bases from V and 2 bases from J, with 1 base in between. CDR3 size: 11 residues. Germline lookup yields CDR1 SGHNT and CDR2 YENEEA. The CDR3 DNA is TGTGCCAGCAGCTTAACCTACGAGCAGTACTTC. This sequence encodes CASSLTYEQYF.

The chain has TRBV6-5 and TRBJ2-3; 7 bases agree with TRBD2. The V segment lost 2 bases and the J segment 2 bases; nucleotides outside the gene matches: 7. CDR1 and CDR2 (germline): MNHEY, SVGAGI. The CDR3 contains 16 residues. CDR3 DNA sequence: TGTGCCAGCAGTTACGGCCCTAGCGGCCTCACAGATACGCAGTATTTT. Its translation is CASSYGPSGLTDTQYF.

This clone was seen a single time. V and J are TRBV3-1 (or the pseudogene TRBV3-2) and TRBJ1-3; possible D gene TRBD1, 5 bases. V gave up 4 bases and J gave up 4 bases, with 14 bases separating them. Per germline, CDR1 LGHDT and CDR2 YNNKEL (reference sequence). The CDR3 is 15 residues long. In nucleotides, the CDR3 is TGTGCCAGCAGCCTCATTGGGGCAGCGGGAAACACCATATATTTT. It yields the protein CASSLIGAAGNTIYF.

The chain combines TRBV5-1 with TRBJ1-4; TRBD1 might be the D (5 bases). Trimming took 5 bases from V and 8 from J, leaving 16 bases between them. CDR1 and CDR2 from the germline V gene are SGHRS and YFSETQ. This CDR3 comprises 14 residues. CDR3 sequence (DNA): TGCGCCAGCAGTCAGGGCCCCAGAGCCGAAAAACTGTTTTTT. Its protein product is CASSQGPRAEKLFF.

J is TRBJ1-2 and V is TRBV5-1; a possible D gene is TRBD1 (6 bases). Germline CDR1 reads SGHRS; CDR2 reads YFSETQ. V was shortened by 0 bases and J by 4 bases, with 16 bases between the two germline ends. This CDR3 has 16 residues. The DNA of the CDR3 is TGCGCCAGCAGCTTGGCGGGGGCGCGTCTTAGCTATGGCTACACCTTC. Its translation: CASSLAGARLSYGYTF.

The rearrangement joins TRBV19 to TRBJ2-2, with D hard to call. V lost 5 bases and J lost 7, with 17 bases in between. Germline-derived CDR1 and CDR2 are LNHDA and SQIVND (reference sequence). This CDR3 spans 15 amino acids. The CDR3 here is CASSPPERSNGELFF. As DNA, the CDR3 is TGTGCCAGTAGTCCCCCAGAAAGGAGCAACGGGGAGCTGTTTTTT.

The chain joins TRBV5-6 to TRBJ1-6; no firm D call. In germline, CDR1 is SGHDT, CDR2 YYEEEE. The CDR3 is 16 residues long. V shed 1 base and J shed 7 bases, with 15 bases lying between them. For the CDR3, the DNA is TGTGCCAGCAGCTTGATATCCGCAGCTGAAAATTCACCCCTCCACTTT. The encoded protein is CASSLISAAENSPLHF.

A word on this clone: The junction and the germline gene differ at one end; a read error may be behind it. The chain employs TRBV20-1 and TRBJ1-5; D not resolved. CDR3 length equals 15 residues. CDR1 and CDR2 (germline): DFQATT, SNEGSKA (reference sequence). CDR3 bases: TGCAGCGCTAGTGGGGAGAGATATAGCAATCAGCCCCAGCATTTT. Translation: CSASGERYSNQPQHF.

The chain combines TRBV18 with TRBJ1-1, with 7 positions matching TRBD1. V lost 0 bases, J lost 3 bases, and 4 bases stayed unmatched. Germline assignment: CDR1 KGHSH and CDR2 LQKENI. This CDR3 comprises 15 residues. CDR3 in DNA: TGTGCCAGCTCACCACCGGAGGGGGCCGACACTGAAGCTTTCTTT. Translated: CASSPPEGADTEAFF.